The 20 T cell receptor delta chains below come from one sample, sequenced in a study of gamma-delta T cells after stem cell transplantation. TCRdb redid clone calling on the RT-PCR reads using CATT. Of 2,000 to 2,500 delta-chain clones in the sample, about 21% were seen once. The material sequenced was gamma-delta T cells. These receptors all come from a human donor. It is not recorded whose cells these are; they may come from a transplant donor.

The chain uses TRDV1 and TRDJ1; 11 positions agree with TRDD3. CDR3 size: 21 residues. Germline V gene lookup returns CDR1 TSWWSYY and CDR2 QGS. V shed 3 bases, J shed 0 bases, and the junction held 18 bases outside the gene matches. The CDR3 DNA is TGTGCTCTTGGGGATGCCCGGCTGATCTGGGGGATACAGACGTACACCGATAAACTCATCTTT. This encodes CALGDARLIWGIQTYTDKLIF.

This sequence joins TRDV2 and TRDJ1, with 11 bases lining up with TRDD3. Trimming took 2 bases from V and 4 from J; bases not matched to a gene: 11. CDR3 length equals 17 residues. The V gene's germline CDR1 is GEAIGNYY and CDR2 EKD. CDR3 nucleotides: TGTGCCTGTGACAAACTGGGGGATATAGTTCTCATCGATAAACTCATCTTT. It is translated as CACDKLGDIVLIDKLIF.

This clone showed up just a few times. This chain connects TRDV3 to TRDJ1, with D possibly being TRDD3 (5 bases). CDR3 length: 13 amino acids. V lost 2 bases and J lost 5, with 15 bases in between. Per the germline V gene, CDR1 is TVYSNPD and CDR2 is GDNSRS (reference sequence). CDR3: CAFYTSWGDKLIF. As DNA, the CDR3 is TGTGCCTTTTATACGAGTTGGGGAGATAAACTCATCTTT.

As to this clone: A far larger clone is only one base removed, so a read error is likely. This chain uses TRDV2 with TRDJ3, with 10 nucleotides matching TRDD3. The germline gives CDR1 GEAIGNYY, CDR2 EKD. V trimming: 0 bases; J trimming: 0 bases; junction bases outside the gene matches: 19. CDR3 length equals 24 residues. CDR3 amino acids: CACDTVAHHWGIPPSSWDTRQMFF. The CDR3 DNA reads TGTGCCTGTGACACCGTAGCCCACCACTGGGGGATCCCCCCCAGCTCCTGGGACACCCGACAGATGTTTTTC.

This clone was seen more than once but under ten times. The rearrangement links TRDV1 to TRDJ1; 12 bases line up with TRDD3. Trimming cost V 0 bases and J 2 bases; bases outside gene matches: 34. In germline, CDR1 is TSWWSYY, CDR2 QGS. The CDR3 extends over 27 amino acids. The CDR3 loop is CALGELRPSNPLFSWLGDTGTTDKLIF. The CDR3, as DNA: TGTGCTCTTGGGGAACTAAGGCCCTCAAACCCCCTATTCTCGTGGCTGGGGGATACGGGTACTACCGATAAACTCATCTTT.

A few counts support this clone. This could be a read error, since a much larger clone is one nucleotide away. Other DNA sequences of this sample code for an identical CDR3. The chain couples TRDV1 to TRDJ1, with D possibly being TRDD3 (5 bases). This CDR3 has 15 amino acids. CDR1 is TSWWSYY and CDR2 is QGS in the germline V gene. Trimming shortened V by 4 bases and J by 7 bases, and 19 bases separated the two germline ends. CDR3 nucleotides: TGTGCTCTTGGGGCCTATTCCACCTCCGGGGGTAAACTCATCTTT. Protein sequence: CALGAYSTSGGKLIF.

This clone is deemed medium-sized (0.01 to 0.1%). The chain is built from TRDV2 and TRDJ1; no clear D. The CDR3 spans 16 residues. The V gene lost 0 bases and the J gene lost 4 bases, with 17 bases spanning the gap. Germline values: CDR1 GEAIGNYY, CDR2 EKD. As DNA, the CDR3 is TGTGCCTGTGACACCGTCACTAGCAGACTTGACGATAAACTCATCTTT. Amino acids: CACDTVTSRLDDKLIF.

In its sample, this clone was seen a few times. J is TRDJ1 and V is TRDV2; 13 bases are shared with TRDD3. CDR3 size: 18 residues. V gave up 4 bases and J gave up 0 bases; unmatched junction bases: 10. CDR1 and CDR2 from the germline V gene are GEAIGNYY and EKD. CDR3 nucleotides: TGTGCCTGTGATGCAGTACTGGGGGATACGGCGTACACCGATAAACTCATCTTT. Its translation: CACDAVLGDTAYTDKLIF.

The gene calls are TRDV1 and TRDJ1, with 7 bases fitting TRDD2. The length of the CDR3 is 17 residues. CDR1 and CDR2 from the germline V gene are TSWWSYY and QGS. Germline trimming cut 0 bases from V and 0 bases from J; bases unmatched to any gene: 7. CDR3 DNA sequence: TGTGCTCTTGGGGAACTCCACTTTCCTACGTACACCGATAAACTCATCTTT. This encodes CALGELHFPTYTDKLIF.

In the case of this clone: A much bigger clone sits one base away, suggesting this may be a read error. Other DNA sequences in the sample encode the same CDR3. The chain has TRDV1 and TRDJ1; possible D gene TRDD3, 6 bases. Trimming left V 0 bases short and J 2 bases short, with 16 bases between. Germline lookup yields CDR1 TSWWSYY and CDR2 QGS. The CDR3 runs 17 residues. CDR3 residues: CALGELPNWVYTDKLIF. CDR3 nucleotides: TGTGCTCTTGGGGAACTACCAAACTGGGTGTATACCGATAAACTCATCTTT.

The rearrangement joins TRDV1 to TRDJ1; 7 bases line up with TRDD3. Germline V CDR1 and CDR2: TSWWSYY, QGS. The CDR3 totals 18 residues. V was clipped by 3 bases and J by 0 bases; unmatched bases: 13. CDR3 bases: TGTGCTCTTGGGGAGCCTGGTTTCTTCTGGGGGGACACCGATAAACTCATCTTT. Protein: CALGEPGFFWGDTDKLIF.

This rearrangement joins TRDV1 to TRDJ1, with 8 bases lining up with TRDD3. This CDR3 region has 21 residues. The V segment lost 4 bases and the J segment 2 bases; nucleotides outside the gene matches: 24. Germline V CDR1 and CDR2: TSWWSYY, QGS. CDR3 region: CALGGPPLLYWGPPPTDKLIF. The CDR3 coding sequence is TGTGCTCTTGGGGGACCTCCCCTTCTCTACTGGGGGCCACCCCCAACCGATAAACTCATCTTT.

This sequence joins TRDV2 and TRDJ1; TRDD3 matches at 13 bases. The germline V gene has CDR1 GEAIGNYY and CDR2 EKD. The CDR3 runs 19 residues. Losses at the gene ends were 1 base for V and 5 bases for J; bases not matched to a gene: 15. CDR3 protein: CACDTLTGGYAAQGDKLIF. The CDR3 DNA sequence: TGTGCCTGTGACACACTTACTGGGGGATACGCCGCGCAGGGGGATAAACTCATCTTT.

For the CDR3, the DNA is TGTGCTCTTGGGGATCCTAAGTTTCCTAAGTTGTACTGGGGGACCTACACCGATAAACTCATCTTT. This gives the protein CALGDPKFPKLYWGTYTDKLIF. The gene calls are TRDV1 and TRDJ1, with 9 positions matching TRDD3. Trimming took 3 bases from V and 0 from J; bases not matched to a gene: 23. Per germline, CDR1 TSWWSYY and CDR2 QGS. There are 22 residues in the CDR3.

V is TRDV3 and J is TRDJ1, with 13 bases lining up with TRDD3. V was pared by 1 base and J by 1 base, with 15 bases of the junction left unmatched. The CDR3 sequence is 19 residues long. From germline, CDR1 is TVYSNPD and CDR2 GDNSRS (reference sequence). The CDR3 DNA is TGTGCCTTTAAGGCCTTCCATCTTAACTGGGGGATACGCACCGATAAACTCATCTTT. Translating it yields CAFKAFHLNWGIRTDKLIF.

Comment on this clone: The TCRdb protein and the DNA translation do not line up at residue 15; the protein shown here was made by translating the DNA. The chain carries TRDV2 and TRDJ1, with 9 bases aligning to TRDD3. V lost 1 base, J lost 3 bases, and 20 bases stayed unmatched. Germline loops: CDR1 GEAIGNYY, CDR2 EKD. This CDR3 spans 20 amino acids. The CDR3 reads CACDTVQAGGSKGYADKLIF. CDR3 nucleotide sequence: TGTGCCTGTGACACGGTGCAAGCTGGGGGATCAAAGGGGTACGCCGATAAACTCATCTTT.

This clone was observed a handful of times. The chain couples TRDV1 to TRDJ1, with 8 bases aligning to TRDD3. This CDR3 is 16 amino acids long. Trimming took 4 bases from V and 10 from J; bases not matched to a gene: 17. The germline gives CDR1 TSWWSYY, CDR2 QGS. As DNA, the CDR3 is TGTGCTCTTGGGGGGTCCCCTGATCCCTTACTGGGGGGACTCATCTTT. Amino acids: CALGGSPDPLLGGLIF.

In its sample, this clone ranks as medium-sized (0.01 to 0.1%). This chain uses TRDV2 with TRDJ1; no firm D call. The CDR3 contains 9 residues. The V end was cut by 3 bases, the J end by 10 bases, with 5 bases between. Germline V gene data show CDR1 as GEAIGNYY and CDR2 as EKD. CDR3 nucleotide sequence: TGTGCCTGTGACGTCTTACTCATCTTT. The encoded protein is CACDVLLIF.

This clone occurred a few times. The chain recombines TRDV1 with TRDJ1, with 9 positions matching TRDD3. V was clipped by 3 bases and J by 3 bases; unmatched bases: 23. The CDR3 is made up of 21 amino acids. CDR1 and CDR2 from the germline V gene are TSWWSYY and QGS. This CDR3 reads CALGDSHFLRWGIWPADKLIF. The CDR3 nucleotides are TGTGCTCTTGGGGATTCGCACTTCCTGAGGTGGGGGATATGGCCAGCCGATAAACTCATCTTT.

The chain combines TRDV2 with TRDJ1, with TRDD3 matching over 9 bases. The germline gives CDR1 GEAIGNYY, CDR2 EKD. The CDR3 spans 16 residues. The ends lost 3 bases at V and 0 bases at J; junction bases unmatched: 7. The CDR3 region has the DNA TGTGCCTGTGACGACTTAACTGGGGGACACACCGATAAACTCATCTTT. Translating it yields CACDDLTGGHTDKLIF.